A selection of T cell receptor beta chains follows, all from one sample in a study of blood T cell repertoires in COVID-19. Libraries were prepared by immunoSEQ multiplex PCR; TCRdb keeps only in-frame clonotypes and omits some of them. The data contain around 300,000 clones, 80% to 90% of them singletons. What was sequenced was peripheral blood. These receptors were collected from a woman in her 70s with acute or convalescent COVID-19. CDR3s include the opening cysteine and the closing phenylalanine or tryptophan. D genes are given only for firm matches. Where a row states a size, it is once, few, many or the class of an expanded clone; other rows omit it.

CDR3nt: TGCAGCGTTGAAGAGGGGACAGGGGGCTTTGATACGCAGTATTTT; CDR3aa: CSVEEGTGGFDTQYF; v_gene: TRBV29-1; d_gene: TRBD1; abundance: few; j_gene: TRBJ2-3
CDR3nt: TGTGCCAGTCGGGCTAGCGGGGTGGAGACCCAGTACTTC; CDR3aa: CASRASGVETQYF; v_gene: TRBV2; d_gene: TRBD2; abundance: NA; j_gene: TRBJ2-5
CDR3nt: TGTGCCAGCAGCCGCTCCTCCCGGGGCAATCAGCCCCAGCATTTT; CDR3aa: CASSRSSRGNQPQHF; v_gene: TRBV7-8; d_gene: NA; abundance: NA; j_gene: TRBJ1-5
CDR3nt: TGTGCCTGGACGGGACAACCTAATGAAAAACTGTTTTTT; CDR3aa: CAWTGQPNEKLFF; v_gene: TRBV30; d_gene: NA; abundance: NA; j_gene: TRBJ1-4
CDR3nt: TGTGCCAGCAGACTAGCGGGGATCACAGATACGCAGTATTTT; CDR3aa: CASRLAGITDTQYF; v_gene: TRBV3-1/TRBV3-2; d_gene: TRBD2; abundance: NA; j_gene: TRBJ2-3
CDR3nt: TGCAGTGCGGCACAGGGGAACGAGCAGTACTTC; CDR3aa: CSAAQGNEQYF; v_gene: TRBV20-1; d_gene: TRBD1; abundance: few; j_gene: TRBJ2-7
CDR3nt: TGTGCTAGTGGTTTGGTGGGACTTAATGAGCAGTTCTTC; CDR3aa: CASGLVGLNEQFF; v_gene: TRBV12-5; d_gene: NA; abundance: few; j_gene: TRBJ2-1
CDR3nt: TGTGCCAGCAGCGTCAAAGCCGGGACTAGCGGGGGGGCAAGTGATACGCAGTATTTT; CDR3aa: CASSVKAGTSGGASDTQYF; v_gene: TRBV7-2; d_gene: TRBD2; abundance: once; j_gene: TRBJ2-3
CDR3nt: TGTGCCAGTAGTATAAGGGGACCTCCGGGACAGGGAGGGCATGGCTACACCTTC; CDR3aa: CASSIRGPPGQGGHGYTF; v_gene: TRBV19; d_gene: TRBD1; abundance: NA; j_gene: TRBJ1-2
CDR3nt: TGCGCCAGCAGCCTTGGGACAGCCCTGGATGAGCAGTTCTTC; CDR3aa: CASSLGTALDEQFF; v_gene: TRBV5-1; d_gene: TRBD1; abundance: NA; j_gene: TRBJ2-1
CDR3nt: TGTGCCACCAGCAGAGTTCTCGCGGGTGAGCAGTTCTTC; CDR3aa: CATSRVLAGEQFF; v_gene: TRBV15; d_gene: NA; abundance: NA; j_gene: TRBJ2-1
CDR3nt: TGTGCCAGCAGCCTAGCGGGGGCAACCTACAATGAGCAGTTCTTC; CDR3aa: CASSLAGATYNEQFF; v_gene: TRBV7-2; d_gene: TRBD2; abundance: NA; j_gene: TRBJ2-1
CDR3nt: TGCGCCAGCAGCCCCCGACAGGGAAGGGAGCCCCAGCATTTT; CDR3aa: CASSPRQGREPQHF; v_gene: TRBV4-1; d_gene: TRBD1; abundance: NA; j_gene: TRBJ1-5
CDR3nt: TGTGCCAGCAGTTCCTCGGGACTGGTATACAATGAGCAGTTCTTC; CDR3aa: CASSSSGLVYNEQFF; v_gene: TRBV6-5; d_gene: NA; abundance: once; j_gene: TRBJ2-1
CDR3nt: TGTGCCAGCAGCATCGCCGGGGGGATTGATGAAAAACTGTTTTTT; CDR3aa: CASSIAGGIDEKLFF; v_gene: TRBV11-2; d_gene: NA; abundance: NA; j_gene: TRBJ1-4
CDR3nt: TGTGCCAGCAGTGAAGCGCGAGCGGGGGGCCCCCAGTACTTC; CDR3aa: CASSEARAGGPQYF; v_gene: TRBV2; d_gene: TRBD2; abundance: NA; j_gene: TRBJ2-5
CDR3nt: TGCGCCAGCAGTCTCTCTAGCGGTCCCTCCTACGAGCAGTACTTC; CDR3aa: CASSLSSGPSYEQYF; v_gene: TRBV5-1; d_gene: TRBD2; abundance: NA; j_gene: TRBJ2-7
CDR3nt: TGTGCCAGCAGCTTTGGGGGGACCTCCTACGAGCAGTACTTC; CDR3aa: CASSFGGTSYEQYF; v_gene: TRBV5-6; d_gene: NA; abundance: NA; j_gene: TRBJ2-7
CDR3nt: TGTGCCAGCAACTCGATGGGGCCCCCTGGGGGGGCGCAGTATTTT; CDR3aa: CASNSMGPPGGAQYF; v_gene: TRBV5-4; d_gene: TRBD2; abundance: NA; j_gene: TRBJ2-3
CDR3nt: TGTGCCTGGGCCCTCACAGGGGATTATGGTGGCTACACCTTC; CDR3aa: CAWALTGDYGGYTF; v_gene: TRBV30; d_gene: TRBD1; abundance: NA; j_gene: TRBJ1-2
CDR3nt: TGTGCCAGCAGTCGGGACAGGGATCAGCCCCAGCATTTT; CDR3aa: CASSRDRDQPQHF; v_gene: TRBV6-2/TRBV6-3; d_gene: TRBD1; abundance: NA; j_gene: TRBJ1-5
CDR3nt: TGTGCCAGCTGCATAGTCGGTGGAGATACGCAGTATTTT; CDR3aa: CASCIVGGDTQYF; v_gene: TRBV12-3/TRBV12-4; d_gene: NA; abundance: NA; j_gene: TRBJ2-3
CDR3nt: TGTGCCAGCAGTGAGCGGGGTCGCTCCTACGAGCAGTACTTC; CDR3aa: CASSERGRSYEQYF; v_gene: TRBV2; d_gene: NA; abundance: once; j_gene: TRBJ2-7
CDR3nt: TGTGCCAGCTCCGGTGCAACTAATGAAAAACTGTTTTTT; CDR3aa: CASSGATNEKLFF; v_gene: TRBV18; d_gene: NA; abundance: NA; j_gene: TRBJ1-4
CDR3nt: TGTGCCAGCAGCTCCGGACAGGGGTCCTACAATGAGCAGTTCTTC; CDR3aa: CASSSGQGSYNEQFF; v_gene: TRBV3-1/TRBV3-2; d_gene: TRBD1; abundance: NA; j_gene: TRBJ2-1
CDR3nt: TGCGCCAGCAGGCGAAGGAGCACTGATACGCAGTATTTT; CDR3aa: CASRRRSTDTQYF; v_gene: TRBV10-2; d_gene: NA; abundance: NA; j_gene: TRBJ2-3
CDR3nt: TGTGCCAGCAGTTTACTACACAGGTTTACCAATCAGCCCCAGCATTTT; CDR3aa: CASSLLHRFTNQPQHF; v_gene: TRBV28; d_gene: NA; abundance: NA; j_gene: TRBJ1-5
CDR3nt: TGTGCCACCTCAGGGACAGTGGTTTCTGAAACTTTCTTT; CDR3aa: CATSGTVVSETFF; v_gene: TRBV6-5; d_gene: TRBD1; abundance: NA; j_gene: TRBJ1-1
CDR3nt: TGTGCCAGTAGTATAAGTGTGGAGGTTCGGGAGACCCAGTACTTC; CDR3aa: CASSISVEVRETQYF; v_gene: TRBV19; d_gene: NA; abundance: NA; j_gene: TRBJ2-5
CDR3nt: TGTGCCAGTACTTGGGCGGGGGGTCAGCCCCAGCATTTT; CDR3aa: CASTWAGGQPQHF; v_gene: TRBV19; d_gene: NA; abundance: NA; j_gene: TRBJ1-5
CDR3nt: TGTGCCAGCAGCCCCTCCGTCCGGCTAGCGGGGACCGGGGAGCTGTTTTTT; CDR3aa: CASSPSVRLAGTGELFF; v_gene: TRBV7-7; d_gene: TRBD2; abundance: NA; j_gene: TRBJ2-2
CDR3nt: TGTGCCAGCAGTCCCCACAGGGACGCTGAAGCTTTCTTT; CDR3aa: CASSPHRDAEAFF; v_gene: TRBV27; d_gene: NA; abundance: NA; j_gene: TRBJ1-1
CDR3nt: TGTGCCAGCAGCAATCTCCGGGACAGGGGGGGCGAGCAGTACTTC; CDR3aa: CASSNLRDRGGEQYF; v_gene: TRBV27; d_gene: TRBD1; abundance: NA; j_gene: TRBJ2-7
CDR3nt: TGCGCCAGCAGCCAGGACATCCCGTTCTATAATTCACCCCTCCACTTT; CDR3aa: CASSQDIPFYNSPLHF; v_gene: TRBV5-1; d_gene: NA; abundance: NA; j_gene: TRBJ1-6
CDR3nt: TGTGCCAGCAGCACCGACTCCTCCTACGAGCAGTACTTC; CDR3aa: CASSTDSSYEQYF; v_gene: TRBV5-4; d_gene: NA; abundance: NA; j_gene: TRBJ2-7
CDR3nt: TGCGCCAGCAGCTTTTTTGTTCGGGAGACCCAGTACTTC; CDR3aa: CASSFFVRETQYF; v_gene: TRBV5-1; d_gene: NA; abundance: NA; j_gene: TRBJ2-5
CDR3nt: TGCGCCAGCAGCTGGCTAGCGGGGGGGCACGAGACCCAGTACTTC; CDR3aa: CASSWLAGGHETQYF; v_gene: TRBV5-1; d_gene: TRBD2; abundance: NA; j_gene: TRBJ2-5
CDR3nt: TGTGCCAGCAGCTCGGGGATCAGTTTACTCGATCAGCCCCAGCATTTT; CDR3aa: CASSSGISLLDQPQHF; v_gene: TRBV28; d_gene: NA; abundance: NA; j_gene: TRBJ1-5
CDR3nt: TGCAGTGCTAGGGAGGAAAACACCATATATTTT; CDR3aa: CSAREENTIYF; v_gene: TRBV20-1; d_gene: NA; abundance: NA; j_gene: TRBJ1-3
CDR3nt: TGTGCCAGCAGTTTACCCCTGCAGGTTTGGAACACTGAAGCTTTCTTT; CDR3aa: CASSLPLQVWNTEAFF; v_gene: TRBV28; d_gene: NA; abundance: NA; j_gene: TRBJ1-1
CDR3nt: TGTGCCAGTCAATCCAGGGCAGGAGATGGCTACACCTTC; CDR3aa: CASQSRAGDGYTF; v_gene: TRBV19; d_gene: NA; abundance: NA; j_gene: TRBJ1-2
CDR3nt: TGTGCCACCAGCACTGGGACAATTGCTCAGCCCCAGCATTTT; CDR3aa: CATSTGTIAQPQHF; v_gene: TRBV15; d_gene: NA; abundance: once; j_gene: TRBJ1-5